The next 7 T cell receptor beta chains were all read from a single sample in a study of blood T cells in healthy people across ages. With a J-beta primer mix and a sample-barcoded 5' primer, a second PCR ran about 7 to 12 cycles. TCRdb reanalysed the 5' RACE reads using MiXCR and keeps one entry per CDR3 protein. The sample consists of fewer than 2,000,000 distinct CDR3 sequences, about two fifths of them appearing once. The sample was blood. These receptors were taken from a human donor in good health.

The chain has TRBV29-1 and TRBJ2-7; D might be TRBD1 or TRBD2, each matching 6 bases. The DNA end is a closer match to TRBJ2-5, so the J assignment may be wrong. CDR1 and CDR2 (germline): SQVTM, ANQGSEA. This CDR3 contains 14 residues. The CDR3 reads CSVEDWGAEETQYF. The CDR3 DNA reads TGCAGCGTTGAAGATTGGGGGGCCGAAGAGACCCAGTACTTC.

The V call is TRBV7-2, the J call TRBJ2-4; TRBD1 is a possible D gene (6 bases). CDR3 size: 15 residues. Germline lookup yields CDR1 SGHTA and CDR2 FQGNSA. V lost 1 base to trimming and J lost 8 bases, with 15 bases between them. The CDR3 DNA is TGTGCCAGCAGCTTAGTCCAGGACAGTGGAGACATTCAGTACTTC. This translates into CASSLVQDSGDIQYF.

This clonotype appeared a single time. This sequence joins TRBV27 and TRBJ2-1; perhaps TRBD1 as D (6 bases). The CDR3 covers 13 residues. Trimming pared 3 bases from V and 8 bases from J, leaving 11 bases between. Germline assignment: CDR1 MNHEY and CDR2 SMNVEV (reference sequence). CDR3 in DNA: TGTGCCAGCAGTTTTGGCAGGGGCCATGAGCAGTTCTTC. Amino acid sequence: CASSFGRGHEQFF.

The chain joins TRBV20-1 to TRBJ1-2; D uncertain. V was shortened by 0 bases and J by 0 bases, with 5 bases between the two germline ends. In germline, CDR1 is DFQATT, CDR2 SNEGSKA (reference sequence). This CDR3 is 13 amino acids long. The CDR3 loop reads CSAREPANYGYTF. The DNA for the CDR3 is TGCAGTGCTAGAGAGCCAGCTAACTATGGCTACACCTTC.

This clonotype came up a few times. The chain is built from TRBV12-3 or TRBV12-4 and TRBJ1-5; D not resolved. The ends were cut back, 8 bases at V and 3 bases at J, with 14 bases in the middle. The CDR3 contains 14 residues. The chain's CDR3 is CASSAISSNQPQHF. The CDR3 nucleotides read TGTGCCAGCTCCGCGATCAGCTCCAATCAGCCCCAGCATTTT.

The chain is built from TRBV20-1 and TRBJ2-3; 7 nucleotides agree with TRBD1. The CDR3 runs 17 residues. The V gene end was trimmed by 3 bases and the J gene end by 0 bases; junction bases not matched to a gene: 12. From germline, CDR1 is DFQATT and CDR2 SNEGSKA (reference sequence). Here the CDR3 reads CSASRAGGRTSTDTQYF. The CDR3 region has the DNA TGCAGTGCTAGTAGGGCAGGGGGACGGACTAGCACAGATACGCAGTATTTT.

Only one count was recorded for this clonotype. One end of the junction does not line up with germline, which may come from a read error. The rearrangement joins TRBV12-3 or TRBV12-4 to TRBJ2-2, with D tentatively TRBD1 or TRBD2 (5 bases each). This CDR3 comprises 13 residues. CDR3 loop: CATNGGGTGELFF. The CDR3 nucleotides are TGCGCCACCAACGGTGGGGGAACCGGGGAGCTGTTTTTT.